This TCR beta chain derives from a study of shared clonotypes between healthy human individuals. TCRdb keeps only in-frame clones here, not all; method: immunoSEQ multiplex PCR. The sample records 850,000 to 1,100,000 clones, roughly 77% being singletons. Germline loops: CDR1 SGHTA, CDR2 FQGNSA. V lost 6 bases and J lost 2, with 12 bases in between. The CDR3 has 14 amino acids. Negatively enriched CD4+ T cells were divided by CD45RA into naive and memory. Sequencing used memory CD4+ T cells from PBMCs. Subset reported: CD45RA-negative fraction. This clonotype was obtained from a man aged 18 to 29 in good health. Some clones in this sample may be carry-over from other donors' samples. The chain recombines TRBV7-2 with TRBJ2-3; D is undetermined. CDR3 amino acids: CASSPVRHTDTQYF. In DNA, the CDR3 is TGTGCCAGCAGTCCCGTCCGACACACAGATACGCAGTATTTT.